These 23 T cell receptor beta chains share one sample of origin, sequenced in a study of shared clonotypes between healthy human individuals. Profiled with immunoSEQ multiplex PCR; TCRdb holds only in-frame clones, not every one. The top ten clones hold less than 2% of a sample with approximately 2,000,000 clones, 93% of them seen once. It was CD45RO-negative cells, positively selected for CCR7, that made up naive CD8 cells, with terminally differentiated effector memory CD45RA+ cells excluded. The sample taken for sequencing was naive CD8+ T cells from PBMCs. The receptors here all came from a man between 18 and 35 years old in good health. Some clones in this sample may be carry-over from other donors' samples.

This chain uses TRBV28 with TRBJ1-2; 8 bases match TRBD1. The CDR3 contains 16 residues. V dropped 3 bases and J dropped 6; count of bases not matched to a gene: 12. Looked up from germline, CDR1 is MDHEN and CDR2 is SYDVKM. The CDR3 nucleotides read TGTGCCAGCAGTTTCAGAATGACAGGGGACTCCAATGGCTACACCTTC. This gives the protein CASSFRMTGDSNGYTF.

The chain recombines TRBV7-3 with TRBJ2-1; D possibly corresponds to TRBD2 (5 bases). The germline gives CDR1 SGHTA, CDR2 FQGTGA. Trimming took off 0 bases at V and 3 bases at J, with 15 bases between the two ends. The CDR3 extends over 17 amino acids. The CDR3 DNA reads TGTGCCAGCAGCTTAACGAGCGGCAGTGCTATCTACAATGAGCAGTTCTTC. Its protein product is CASSLTSGSAIYNEQFF.

This clone was seen more than once but under ten times. The CDR3 reads CASSVGDRINQPQHF. DNA of the CDR3: TGTGCCAGCAGCGTAGGGGACAGAATCAATCAGCCCCAGCATTTT. This chain links TRBV9 with TRBJ1-5; TRBD1 aligns across 7 bases. V lost 0 bases and J lost 3; bases outside the gene matches: 3. Germline lookup yields CDR1 SGDLS and CDR2 YYNGEE. The CDR3 has 15 residues.

The rearrangement uses TRBV5-6 and TRBJ2-2; 12 bases are a match to TRBD1. CDR1 and CDR2 from the germline V gene are SGHDT and YYEEEE. V trimming: 4 bases; J trimming: 8 bases; junction bases outside the gene matches: 12. This CDR3 spans 17 amino acids. The CDR3 sequence: CASSPWGTGGSGGELFF. In DNA form, the CDR3 reads TGTGCCAGCAGCCCGTGGGGGACAGGGGGCTCCGGAGGGGAGCTGTTTTTT.

The V gene is TRBV4-1, the J gene TRBJ2-3; 9 bases match TRBD2. The V segment lost 1 base and the J segment 4 bases; nucleotides outside the gene matches: 9. CDR1 and CDR2 from the germline V gene are MGHRA and YSYEKL. CDR3 length: 17 amino acids. The CDR3 region is CASSQVPAGGLADTQYF. The DNA of the CDR3 is TGCGCCAGCAGCCAAGTCCCGGCGGGAGGGCTGGCAGATACGCAGTATTTT.

The rearrangement joins TRBV6-1 to TRBJ2-2; D perhaps matches TRBD1 (6 bases). CDR1 is MNHNS, CDR2 SASEGT, per germline. CDR3 size: 14 residues. V dropped 2 bases and J dropped 6 bases, with 10 bases sitting between them. CDR3 amino acids: CASSESKGAGELFF. The CDR3 coding sequence is TGTGCCAGCAGTGAAAGCAAGGGGGCCGGGGAGCTGTTTTTT.

This clone appeared a single time. This chain links TRBV10-3 with TRBJ1-1; 9 bases line up with TRBD1. In germline, CDR1 is ENHRY, CDR2 SYGVKD. The CDR3 covers 15 residues. Trimming removed 6 bases from V and 3 bases from J; junction bases left unmatched: 8. This CDR3 reads CAIRKPRDRDTEAFF. CDR3 in DNA: TGTGCCATCAGGAAGCCTCGGGACAGGGACACTGAAGCTTTCTTT.

This chain joins TRBV28 and TRBJ2-3; 9 nucleotides align to TRBD1. CDR3 length equals 14 residues. Germline V CDR1 and CDR2: MDHEN, SYDVKM. V lost 7 bases and J lost 0; bases outside the gene matches: 2. The CDR3 nucleotides read TGTGCCAGCAACAGGGGGCTGAGCACAGATACGCAGTATTTT. Translated: CASNRGLSTDTQYF.

Of note for this clone: The same CDR3 is also encoded by other DNA sequences in this sample. The V call is TRBV28, the J call TRBJ2-7; D is unresolved. The CDR3 runs 14 residues. Trimming took 3 bases from V and 0 from J, leaving 9 bases between them. CDR1 is MDHEN, CDR2 SYDVKM, per germline. The DNA of the CDR3 is TGTGCCAGCAGTTTGGCGGTTAGCTCCTACGAGCAGTACTTC. Translation gives CASSLAVSSYEQYF. Filled out from reference TRBV28 and TRBJ2-7, the complete variable domain reads DVKVTQSSRYLVKRTGEKVFLECVQDMDHENMFWYRQDPGLGLRLIYFSYDVKMKEKGDIPEGYSVSREKKERFSLILESASTNQTSMYLCASSLAVSSYEQYFGPGTRLTVT.

The chain carries TRBV27 and TRBJ2-6; no firm D call. V was shortened by 5 bases and J by 1 base, with 15 bases between the two germline ends. The germline V gene encodes CDR1 MNHEY and CDR2 SMNVEV (reference sequence). This CDR3 is 17 amino acids long. CDR3 DNA sequence: TGTGCCAGCAGTCCGCGACGCATCGTATCTGGGGCCAACGTCCTGACTTTC. Its translation is CASSPRRIVSGANVLTF.

About this clone itself: The same CDR3 arises from other DNA sequences in this sample as well. The rearrangement joins TRBV27 to TRBJ2-1, with TRBD2 matching over 8 bases. The CDR3 spans 16 residues. V lost 5 bases and J lost 2; bases outside the gene matches: 8. Germline V gene lookup returns CDR1 MNHEY and CDR2 SMNVEV (reference sequence). For the CDR3, the DNA is TGTGCCAGCAGTCCGTCAGCGGGAGTAACCTACAATGAGCAGTTCTTC. This gives the protein CASSPSAGVTYNEQFF.

The chain employs TRBV9 and TRBJ1-2; D might be TRBD1 (5 bases). CDR1 and CDR2 (germline): SGDLS, YYNGEE. V was shortened by 2 bases and J by 8 bases, with 10 bases between the two germline ends. There are 12 residues in the CDR3. The CDR3 nucleotides read TGTGCCAGCAGCGTTGGGGCGAGGGGCTACACCTTC. It yields the protein CASSVGARGYTF.

The V and J genes are TRBV7-9 and TRBJ2-7, with D perhaps TRBD1 (6 bases). The germline CDR1 and CDR2 sequences are SEHNR and FQNEAQ (reference sequence). V shed 4 bases and J shed 2 bases, with 18 bases lying between them. This CDR3 contains 16 residues. The CDR3 DNA follows: TGTGCCAGCAGCTCAACCGGGACACTGAAACCCTACGAGCAGTACTTC. Encoded protein: CASSSTGTLKPYEQYF.

The CDR3 spells CASSPWATDMNTEAFF. The CDR3 nucleotides are TGTGCCAGCTCACCATGGGCGACGGACATGAACACTGAAGCTTTCTTT. The V and J genes are TRBV18 and TRBJ1-1; TRBD1 is a possible D gene (5 bases). V was pared by 2 bases and J by 0 bases, with 13 bases between. In germline, CDR1 is KGHSH, CDR2 LQKENI. CDR3 length equals 16 residues.

V gene TRBV7-9 combines with J gene TRBJ2-7; the D gene could be TRBD1 or TRBD2 (5 bases each). Germline V gene data show CDR1 as SEHNR and CDR2 as FQNEAQ (reference sequence). V was trimmed by 6 bases and J by 2 bases, leaving 23 bases between them. This CDR3 region has 17 residues. The CDR3 spells CASSQYRDPQLAYEQYF. As DNA, the CDR3 is TGTGCCAGCAGTCAATACCGGGACCCCCAATTGGCCTACGAGCAGTACTTC.

This clone was counted a single time. The chain recombines TRBV10-2 with TRBJ2-1; no clear D. Germline loops: CDR1 WSHSY, CDR2 SAAADI. With 2 bases removed from V and 9 bases from J, the gap between germline ends came to 8 bases. The length of the CDR3 is 12 residues. The chain's CDR3 is CASSEAFIEQFF. The CDR3 DNA reads TGCGCCAGCAGTGAGGCGTTCATTGAGCAGTTCTTC.

This clone was seen a handful of times. In the same sample, other DNA sequences code for this CDR3. This chain joins TRBV27 and TRBJ1-2; a weak D match, TRBD1 (5 bases). The CDR3 runs 13 residues. Trimming cost V 3 bases and J 1 base, with 6 bases left between them. Germline V CDR1 and CDR2: MNHEY, SMNVEV (reference sequence). This chain's CDR3 is CASSLTVNYGYTF. The DNA of the CDR3 is TGTGCCAGCAGTTTGACAGTTAACTATGGCTACACCTTC.

V usage is TRBV28 and J usage is TRBJ2-3; D remains ambiguous. CDR1 is MDHEN and CDR2 is SYDVKM in the germline V gene. The CDR3 consists of 17 residues. Trimming removed 2 bases at V and 1 base at J, with 16 bases between. Here the CDR3 reads CASSLISVIRGTDTQYF. The CDR3, as DNA: TGTGCCAGCAGTTTAATTTCGGTTATTCGCGGCACAGATACGCAGTATTTT.

The chain is built from TRBV27 and TRBJ2-7, with D tentatively TRBD1 (6 bases). The CDR3 has 13 amino acids. Trimming shortened V by 5 bases and J by 3 bases, and 11 bases separated the two germline ends. Looked up from germline, CDR1 is MNHEY and CDR2 is SMNVEV (reference sequence). The CDR3 DNA sequence: TGTGCCAGCAGTGCCACGACAGGCTACGAGCAGTACTTC. It codes for CASSATTGYEQYF.

This clone occurred once. This chain joins TRBV27 and TRBJ1-1, with D possibly TRBD1 on 6 matching bases. From germline, CDR1 is MNHEY and CDR2 SMNVEV (reference sequence). V gave up 5 bases and J gave up 4 bases, with 14 bases separating them. The CDR3 sequence is 14 residues long. CDR3 protein: CASSPRAGVTEAFF. As DNA, the CDR3 is TGTGCCAGCAGTCCCAGGGCAGGGGTCACTGAAGCTTTCTTT.

This clone was seen a single time. The rearrangement joins TRBV7-9 to TRBJ1-2; TRBD1 might be the D (5 bases). Trimming removed 1 base at V and 8 bases at J, with 14 bases between. The CDR3 contains 14 residues. The germline gives CDR1 SEHNR, CDR2 FQNEAQ (reference sequence). The CDR3 sequence: CASSLGGTPGGYTF. CDR3 in DNA: TGTGCCAGCAGCTTAGGAGGGACCCCGGGGGGCTACACCTTC.

The chain has TRBV4-2 and TRBJ2-7; D uncertain. V was cut by 4 bases and J by 1 base, with 11 bases left in between. The CDR3 consists of 14 residues. The V gene's germline CDR1 is LGHNA and CDR2 YNFKEQ. CDR3 in DNA: TGTGCCAGCAGCCCACCTGGCGGTTCCTACGAGCAGTACTTC. As protein: CASSPPGGSYEQYF.

This clone was counted between two and nine times. The V gene is TRBV6-5, the J gene TRBJ1-1; 11 nucleotides match TRBD1. Germline V CDR1 and CDR2: MNHEY, SVGAGI. The J segment lost 8 bases and the V segment lost 6 bases, leaving 5 bases of the junction unmatched. This CDR3 region has 13 residues. CDR3 amino acids: CASSLGQGAEAFF. CDR3 bases: TGTGCCAGCAGCCTCGGACAGGGGGCGGAAGCTTTCTTT.